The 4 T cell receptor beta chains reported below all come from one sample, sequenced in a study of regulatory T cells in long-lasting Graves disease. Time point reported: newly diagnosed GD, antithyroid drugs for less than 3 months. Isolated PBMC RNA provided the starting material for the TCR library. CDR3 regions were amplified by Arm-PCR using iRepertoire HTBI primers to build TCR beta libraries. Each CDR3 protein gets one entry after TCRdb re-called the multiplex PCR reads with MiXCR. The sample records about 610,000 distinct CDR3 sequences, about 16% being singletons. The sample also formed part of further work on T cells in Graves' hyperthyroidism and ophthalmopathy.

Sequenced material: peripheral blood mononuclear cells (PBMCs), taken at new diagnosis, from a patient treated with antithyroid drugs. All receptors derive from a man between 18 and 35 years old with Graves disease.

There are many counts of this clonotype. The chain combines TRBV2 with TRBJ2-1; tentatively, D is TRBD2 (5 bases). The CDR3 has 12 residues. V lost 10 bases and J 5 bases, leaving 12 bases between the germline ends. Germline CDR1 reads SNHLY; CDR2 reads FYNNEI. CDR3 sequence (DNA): TGTGCCACCTACCGAGGGAACAATGAGCAGTTCTTC. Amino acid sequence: CATYRGNNEQFF.

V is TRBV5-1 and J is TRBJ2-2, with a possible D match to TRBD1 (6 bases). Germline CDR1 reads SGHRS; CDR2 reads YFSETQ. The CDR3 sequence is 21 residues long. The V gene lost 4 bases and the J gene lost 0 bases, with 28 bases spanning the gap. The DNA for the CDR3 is TGCGCCAGCAGCCCTCCCCTTGGTGTGGGGGCAATCCGCGCGAACACCGGGGAGCTGTTTTTT. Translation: CASSPPLGVGAIRANTGELFF.

The CDR3 region has the DNA TGTGCCAGCAGTTACGGAGTCGGGAGCAGGGCTACTGGCTACACCTTC. Its protein is CASSYGVGSRATGYTF. This chain uses TRBV27 with TRBJ1-2, with D maybe TRBD1 (5 bases). Trimming removed 4 bases from V and 7 bases from J, with 22 bases in between. Germline V lookup: CDR1 MNHEY, CDR2 SMNVEV (reference sequence). The CDR3 runs 16 residues.

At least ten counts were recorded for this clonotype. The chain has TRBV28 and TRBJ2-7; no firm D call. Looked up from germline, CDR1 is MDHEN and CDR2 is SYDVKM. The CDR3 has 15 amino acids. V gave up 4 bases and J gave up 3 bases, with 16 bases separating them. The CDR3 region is CASSSLRAVGYEQYF. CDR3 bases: TGTGCCAGCAGTTCACTTAGGGCGGTGGGCTACGAGCAGTACTTC.